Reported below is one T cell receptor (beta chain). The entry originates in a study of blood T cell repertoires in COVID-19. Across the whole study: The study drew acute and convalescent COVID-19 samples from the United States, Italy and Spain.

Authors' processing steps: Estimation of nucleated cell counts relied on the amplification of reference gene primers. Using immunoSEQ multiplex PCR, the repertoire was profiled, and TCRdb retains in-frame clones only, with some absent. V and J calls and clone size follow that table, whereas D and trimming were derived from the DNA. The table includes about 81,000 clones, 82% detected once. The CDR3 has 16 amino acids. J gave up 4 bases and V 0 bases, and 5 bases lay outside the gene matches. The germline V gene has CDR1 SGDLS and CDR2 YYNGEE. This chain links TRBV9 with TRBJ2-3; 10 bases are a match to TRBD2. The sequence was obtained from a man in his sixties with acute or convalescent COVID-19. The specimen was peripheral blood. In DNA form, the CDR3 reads TGTGCCAGCAGCGTAGTTAGCGGGAGGTTCGCAGATACGCAGTATTTT. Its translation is CASSVVSGRFADTQYF. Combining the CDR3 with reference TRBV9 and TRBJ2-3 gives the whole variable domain DSGVTQTPKHLITATGQRVTLRCSPRSGDLSVYWYQQSLDQGLQFLIQYYNGEERAKGNILERFSAQQFPDLHSELNLSSLELGDSALYFCASSVVSGRFADTQYFGPGTRLTVL.